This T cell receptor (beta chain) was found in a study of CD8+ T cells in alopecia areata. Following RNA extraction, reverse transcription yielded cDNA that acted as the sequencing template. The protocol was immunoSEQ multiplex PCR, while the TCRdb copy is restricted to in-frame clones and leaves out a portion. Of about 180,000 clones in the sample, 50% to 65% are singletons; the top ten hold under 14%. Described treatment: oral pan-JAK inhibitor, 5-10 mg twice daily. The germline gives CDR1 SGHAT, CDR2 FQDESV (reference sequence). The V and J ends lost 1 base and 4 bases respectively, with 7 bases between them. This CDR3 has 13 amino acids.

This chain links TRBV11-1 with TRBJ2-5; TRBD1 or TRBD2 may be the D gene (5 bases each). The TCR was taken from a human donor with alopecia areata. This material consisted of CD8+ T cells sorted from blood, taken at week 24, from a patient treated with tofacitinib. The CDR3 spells CASSLVRGETQYF. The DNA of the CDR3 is TGTGCCAGCAGCTTAGTGAGGGGAGAGACCCAGTACTTC.